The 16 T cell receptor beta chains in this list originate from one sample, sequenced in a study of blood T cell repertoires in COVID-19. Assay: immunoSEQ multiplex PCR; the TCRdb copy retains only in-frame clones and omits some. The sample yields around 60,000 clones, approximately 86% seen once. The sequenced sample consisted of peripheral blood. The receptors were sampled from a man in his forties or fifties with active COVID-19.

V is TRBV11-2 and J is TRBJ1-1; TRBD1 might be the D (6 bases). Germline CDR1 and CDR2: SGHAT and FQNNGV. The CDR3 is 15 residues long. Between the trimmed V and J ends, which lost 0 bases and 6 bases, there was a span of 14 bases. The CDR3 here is CASSLDPGGRSEAFF. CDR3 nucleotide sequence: TGTGCCAGCAGCTTAGATCCGGGGGGGCGGTCTGAAGCTTTCTTT.

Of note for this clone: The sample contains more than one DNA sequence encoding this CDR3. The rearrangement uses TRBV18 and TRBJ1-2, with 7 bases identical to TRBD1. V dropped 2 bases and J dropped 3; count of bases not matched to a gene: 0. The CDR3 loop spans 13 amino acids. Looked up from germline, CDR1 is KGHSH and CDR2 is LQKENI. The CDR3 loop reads CASSPGTDYGYTF. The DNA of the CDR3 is TGTGCCAGCTCACCAGGGACAGACTATGGCTACACCTTC. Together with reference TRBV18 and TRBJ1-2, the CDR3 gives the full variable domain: NAGVMQNPRHLVRRRGQEARLRCSPMKGHSHVYWYRQLPEEGLKFMVYLQKENIIDESGMPKERFSAEFPKEGPSILRIQQVVRGDSAAYFCASSPGTDYGYTFGSGTRLTVV.

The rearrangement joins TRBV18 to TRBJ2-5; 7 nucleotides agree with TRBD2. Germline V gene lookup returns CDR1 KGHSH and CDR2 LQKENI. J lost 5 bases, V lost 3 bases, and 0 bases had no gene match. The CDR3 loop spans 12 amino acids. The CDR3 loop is CASSPGGETQYF. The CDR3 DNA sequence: TGTGCCAGCTCACCCGGGGGGGAGACCCAGTACTTC.

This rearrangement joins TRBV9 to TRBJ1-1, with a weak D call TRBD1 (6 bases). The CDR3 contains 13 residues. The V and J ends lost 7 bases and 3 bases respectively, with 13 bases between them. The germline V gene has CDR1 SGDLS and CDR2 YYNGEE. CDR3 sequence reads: CASAQGPDTEAFF. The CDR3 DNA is TGTGCCAGCGCACAGGGTCCCGACACTGAAGCTTTCTTT.

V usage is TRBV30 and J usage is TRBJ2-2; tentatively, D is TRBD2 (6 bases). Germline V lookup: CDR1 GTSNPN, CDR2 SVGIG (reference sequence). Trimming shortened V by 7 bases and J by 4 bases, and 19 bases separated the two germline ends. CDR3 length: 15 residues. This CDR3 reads CAYTRTMARTGELFF. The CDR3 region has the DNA TGTGCCTATACCCGGACTATGGCTCGCACCGGGGAGCTGTTTTTT.

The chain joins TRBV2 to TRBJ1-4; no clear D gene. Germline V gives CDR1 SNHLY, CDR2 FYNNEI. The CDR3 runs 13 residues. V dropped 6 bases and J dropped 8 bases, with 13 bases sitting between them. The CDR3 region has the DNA TGTGCCAGCAGCGAGACACAGATCGAAAAACTGTTTTTT. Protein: CASSETQIEKLFF. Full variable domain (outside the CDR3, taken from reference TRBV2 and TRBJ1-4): EPEVTQTPSHQVTQMGQEVILRCVPISNHLYFYWYRQILGQKVEFLVSFYNNEISEKSEIFDDQFSVERPDGSNFTLKIRSTKLEDSAMYFCASSETQIEKLFFGSGTQLSVL.

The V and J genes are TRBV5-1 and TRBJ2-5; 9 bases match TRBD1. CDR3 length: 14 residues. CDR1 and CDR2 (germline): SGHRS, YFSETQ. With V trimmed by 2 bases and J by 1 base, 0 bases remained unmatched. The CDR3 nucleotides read TGCGCCAGCAGCTTACAGGGGGCCCAAGAGACCCAGTACTTC. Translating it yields CASSLQGAQETQYF.

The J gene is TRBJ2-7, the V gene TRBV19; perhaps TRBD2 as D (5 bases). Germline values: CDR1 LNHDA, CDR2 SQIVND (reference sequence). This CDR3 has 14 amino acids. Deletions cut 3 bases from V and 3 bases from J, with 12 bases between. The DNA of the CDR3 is TGTGCCAGTAGTATGAGGACTCTACTCTACGAGCAGTACTTC. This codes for CASSMRTLLYEQYF.

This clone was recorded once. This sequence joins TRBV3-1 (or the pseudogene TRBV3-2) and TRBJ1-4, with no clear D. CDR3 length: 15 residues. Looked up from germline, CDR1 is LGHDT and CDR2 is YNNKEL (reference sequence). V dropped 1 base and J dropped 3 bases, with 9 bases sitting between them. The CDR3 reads CASSQGAGANEKLFF. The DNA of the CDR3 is TGTGCCAGCAGCCAAGGCGCGGGAGCTAATGAAAAACTGTTTTTT.

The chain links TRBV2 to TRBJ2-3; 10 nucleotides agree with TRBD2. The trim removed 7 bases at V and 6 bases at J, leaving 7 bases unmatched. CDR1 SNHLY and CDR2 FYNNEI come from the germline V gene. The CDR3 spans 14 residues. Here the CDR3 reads CASKTSGLDDTQYF. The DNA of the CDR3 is TGTGCCAGCAAGACTAGCGGGTTAGATGATACGCAGTATTTT.

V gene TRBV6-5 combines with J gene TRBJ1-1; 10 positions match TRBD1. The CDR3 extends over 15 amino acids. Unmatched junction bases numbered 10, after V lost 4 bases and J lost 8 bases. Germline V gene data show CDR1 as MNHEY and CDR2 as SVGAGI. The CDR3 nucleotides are TGTGCCAGCAGTTCTCCGGGACAGGGGCGCCTAGAAGCTTTCTTT. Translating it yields CASSSPGQGRLEAFF.

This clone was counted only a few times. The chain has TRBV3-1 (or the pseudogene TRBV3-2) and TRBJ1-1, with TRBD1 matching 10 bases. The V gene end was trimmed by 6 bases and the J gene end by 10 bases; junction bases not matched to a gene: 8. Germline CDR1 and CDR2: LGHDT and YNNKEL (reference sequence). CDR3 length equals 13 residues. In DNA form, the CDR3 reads TGTGCCAGCAGTACCCGGGACAGGGGTGCAGCTTTCTTT. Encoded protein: CASSTRDRGAAFF.

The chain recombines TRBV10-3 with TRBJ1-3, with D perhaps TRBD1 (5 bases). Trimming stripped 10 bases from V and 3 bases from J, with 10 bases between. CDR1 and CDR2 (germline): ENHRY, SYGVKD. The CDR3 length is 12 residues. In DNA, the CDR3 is TGTGCCACACAGGAGCGTGGAAACACCATATATTTT. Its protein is CATQERGNTIYF.

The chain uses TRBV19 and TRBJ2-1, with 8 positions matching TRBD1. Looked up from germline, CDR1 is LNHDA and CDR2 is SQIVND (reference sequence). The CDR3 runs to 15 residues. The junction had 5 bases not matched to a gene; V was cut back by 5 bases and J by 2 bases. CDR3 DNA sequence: TGTGCCAGTAGTGTTACAGGGGGACCCTACAATGAGCAGTTCTTC. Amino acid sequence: CASSVTGGPYNEQFF. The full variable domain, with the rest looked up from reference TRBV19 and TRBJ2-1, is DGGITQSPKYLFRKEGQNVTLSCEQNLNHDAMYWYRQDPGQGLRLIYYSQIVNDFQKGDIAEGYSVSREKKESFPLTVTSAQKNPTAFYLCASSVTGGPYNEQFFGPGTRLTVL.

CDR3 region: CASNGRSGNTIYF. CDR3 sequence (DNA): TGTGCCAGCAATGGCAGGTCTGGAAACACCATATATTTT. The rearrangement uses TRBV2 and TRBJ1-3; D gene unclear. V was clipped by 7 bases and J by 1 base, with 8 bases between them. CDR3 length: 13 amino acids. Germline V CDR1 and CDR2: SNHLY, FYNNEI.

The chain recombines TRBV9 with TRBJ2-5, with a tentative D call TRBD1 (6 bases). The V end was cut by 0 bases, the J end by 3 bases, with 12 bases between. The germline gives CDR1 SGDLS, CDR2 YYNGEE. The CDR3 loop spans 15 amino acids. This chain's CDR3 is CASSVGAGEKETQYF. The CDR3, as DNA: TGTGCCAGCAGCGTAGGGGCAGGGGAGAAAGAGACCCAGTACTTC.